These 6 T cell receptor beta chains came from one sample sequenced in a study of response to subunit inactivated influenza vaccine. TCRdb fed the RT-PCR reads into MiXCR, producing one record per CDR3 protein. The sample carries about 480,000 distinct CDR3 sequences, about 25% recorded once. Sample: CD4+ T cells sorted from PBMCs, taken around 5 days after vaccination. The receptors originated from a man aged 45-65 years who received an inactivated influenza vaccine.

The V gene is TRBV10-3, the J gene TRBJ2-3; the match to TRBD2 covers 7 bases. J lost 1 base, V lost 8 bases, and 6 bases had no gene match. Germline assignment: CDR1 ENHRY and CDR2 SYGVKD. The CDR3 length is 14 residues. CDR3 sequence reads: CAIWPGGRTDTQYF. CDR3 DNA sequence: TGTGCCATCTGGCCGGGAGGCCGCACAGATACGCAGTATTTT.

The chain joins TRBV5-1 to TRBJ1-2, with 7 bases that match TRBD1. The CDR3 extends over 13 amino acids. The J segment lost 8 bases and the V segment lost 4 bases, leaving 8 bases of the junction unmatched. The germline CDR1 and CDR2 sequences are SGHRS and YFSETQ. In DNA, the CDR3 is TGCGCCAGCAGCACGGGACAGTCGGGCGGCTACACCTTC. It codes for CASSTGQSGGYTF.

The gene calls are TRBV20-1 and TRBJ2-7; TRBD2 matches 12 bases. The CDR3 loop spans 13 amino acids. In germline, CDR1 is DFQATT, CDR2 SNEGSKA (reference sequence). V gave up 5 bases and J gave up 3 bases; unmatched junction bases: 2. The CDR3 DNA is TGCAGTGCTGGGGGACTAGCGGGCTACGAGCAGTACTTC. Its protein product is CSAGGLAGYEQYF.

This rearrangement joins TRBV20-1 to TRBJ2-1, with 8 bases lining up with TRBD1. From germline, CDR1 is DFQATT and CDR2 SNEGSKA (reference sequence). This CDR3 comprises 13 residues. V shed 3 bases, J shed 9 bases, and the junction held 7 bases outside the gene matches. CDR3 in amino acids: CSARAGGYTEQFF. DNA for the CDR3: TGCAGTGCTAGGGCAGGGGGCTATACTGAGCAGTTCTTC.

V usage is TRBV11-3 and J usage is TRBJ2-1, with 11 bases identical to TRBD2. J lost 4 bases, V lost 5 bases, and 4 bases had no gene match. The CDR3 has 15 residues. Germline V CDR1 and CDR2: SGHNT, YENEEA. In DNA, the CDR3 is TGTGCCAGCAGCAAGGGACTAGCGGCTTACAATGAGCAGTTCTTC. Protein: CASSKGLAAYNEQFF.

This clonotype was seen at least ten times. The genes are TRBV6-1 and TRBJ1-5, with 7 bases that match TRBD1. Germline V gene sequence: CDR1 MNHNS, CDR2 SASEGT. With V trimmed by 2 bases and J by 2 bases, 6 bases remained unmatched. CDR3 size: 16 residues. CDR3 DNA: TGTGCCAGCAGTGAACCGACAGGGATGGGCAATCAGCCCCAGCATTTT. It codes for CASSEPTGMGNQPQHF.